The 7 T cell receptor beta chains reported below all come from one sample, sequenced in a study of beta chain features in type 1 diabetes. TCRB transcripts that were expressed got sequenced, as all of the isolated RNA had been reverse transcribed. Sequenced by immunoSEQ multiplex PCR; TCRdb stores in-frame clones only, minus some. The data show around 500,000 clones, about an eighth seen once. Sample: naive CD4+ T cells from blood. The origin of the receptors is a woman between 18 and 30 years old in good health.

As DNA, the CDR3 is TGTGCCAGCAGCCAAGATGCAAGGGGGCATCGTGAAAAACTGTTTTTT. Its protein product is CASSQDARGHREKLFF. The genes are TRBV4-2 and TRBJ1-4; 7 bases are shared with TRBD1. The CDR3 is 16 residues long. The V and J ends lost 0 bases and 7 bases, in that order; junction bases with no gene match: 8. Germline values: CDR1 LGHNA, CDR2 YNFKEQ.

The chain joins TRBV14 to TRBJ2-7; possibly TRBD1 for D (5 bases). Germline V gene data show CDR1 as SGHDN and CDR2 as FVKESK. This CDR3 contains 13 residues. The V end was cut by 6 bases, the J end by 2 bases, with 11 bases between. CDR3 residues: CASRGKGTYEQYF. The DNA for the CDR3 is TGTGCCAGCAGGGGGAAGGGGACCTACGAGCAGTACTTC.

This clone came up a few times. The V gene is TRBV18, the J gene TRBJ1-2; D uncertain. The CDR3 contains 13 residues. The V end was cut by 3 bases, the J end by 4 bases, with 9 bases between. The germline gives CDR1 KGHSH, CDR2 LQKENI. DNA of the CDR3: TGTGCCAGCTCACCCGATAACATCTATGGCTACACCTTC. Translated: CASSPDNIYGYTF.

Only a few counts were recorded for this clone. V usage is TRBV18 and J usage is TRBJ2-3; either TRBD1 or TRBD2 may supply D (5 bases each). The germline gives CDR1 KGHSH, CDR2 LQKENI. V was trimmed by 0 bases and J by 6 bases, leaving 16 bases between them. The CDR3 is 16 amino acids. CDR3 region: CASSPPAPGTVDTQYF. The CDR3 region has the DNA TGTGCCAGCTCACCACCCGCCCCTGGGACGGTCGATACGCAGTATTTT.

The genes are TRBV7-6 and TRBJ2-4; D gene ambiguous. The CDR3 has 15 residues. V was shortened by 5 bases and J by 1 base, with 12 bases between the two germline ends. The V gene's germline CDR1 is SGHVS and CDR2 FNYEAQ. The DNA of the CDR3 is TGTGCCAGCAGCCCCTACGGTGCGGCCAAAAACATTCAGTACTTC. This codes for CASSPYGAAKNIQYF.

This clone was seen a handful of times. The CDR3 DNA follows: TGCAGCGTTCGACAGAAAAACATTCAGTACTTC. Residues: CSVRQKNIQYF. The chain is built from TRBV29-1 and TRBJ2-4, with a possible D match to TRBD1 (5 bases). Trimming took 5 bases from V and 4 from J, leaving 6 bases between them. Per the germline V gene, CDR1 is SQVTM and CDR2 is ANQGSEA. The CDR3 is made up of 11 amino acids.

This clone was seen a few times. The chain combines TRBV2 with TRBJ1-4, with D perhaps matching TRBD1 (5 bases). Germline assignment: CDR1 SNHLY and CDR2 FYNNEI. V was clipped by 5 bases and J by 10 bases, with 11 bases between them. The CDR3 has 12 amino acids. The CDR3 region is CASSWDEGKLFF. The CDR3 region has the DNA TGTGCCAGCAGTTGGGACGAAGGAAAACTGTTTTTT.